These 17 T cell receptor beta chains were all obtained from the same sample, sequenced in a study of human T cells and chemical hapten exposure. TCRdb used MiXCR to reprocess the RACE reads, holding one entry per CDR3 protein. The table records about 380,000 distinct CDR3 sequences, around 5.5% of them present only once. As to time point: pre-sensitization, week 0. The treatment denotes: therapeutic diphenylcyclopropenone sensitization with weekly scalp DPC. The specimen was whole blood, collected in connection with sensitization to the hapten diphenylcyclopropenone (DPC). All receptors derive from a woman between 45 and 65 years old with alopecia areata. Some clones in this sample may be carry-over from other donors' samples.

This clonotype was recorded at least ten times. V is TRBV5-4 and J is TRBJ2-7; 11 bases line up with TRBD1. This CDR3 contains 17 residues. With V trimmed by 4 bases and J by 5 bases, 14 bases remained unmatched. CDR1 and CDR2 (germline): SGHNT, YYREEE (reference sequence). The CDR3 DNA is TGTGCCAGCAGCCTACGGACAGGGGGCGGACTAGCCCACGAGCAGTACTTC. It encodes CASSLRTGGGLAHEQYF. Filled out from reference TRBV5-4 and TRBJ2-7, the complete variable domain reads ETGVTQSPTHLIKTRGQQVTLRCSSQSGHNTVSWYQQALGQGPQFIFQYYREEENGRGNFPPRFSGLQFPNYSSELNVNALELDDSALYLCASSLRTGGGLAHEQYFGPGTRLTVT.

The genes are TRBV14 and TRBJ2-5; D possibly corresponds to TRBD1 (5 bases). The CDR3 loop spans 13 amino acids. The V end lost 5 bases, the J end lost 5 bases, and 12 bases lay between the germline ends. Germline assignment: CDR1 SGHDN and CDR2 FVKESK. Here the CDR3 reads CASSARVFETQYF. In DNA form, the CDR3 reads TGTGCCAGCAGCGCCAGGGTTTTCGAGACCCAGTACTTC.

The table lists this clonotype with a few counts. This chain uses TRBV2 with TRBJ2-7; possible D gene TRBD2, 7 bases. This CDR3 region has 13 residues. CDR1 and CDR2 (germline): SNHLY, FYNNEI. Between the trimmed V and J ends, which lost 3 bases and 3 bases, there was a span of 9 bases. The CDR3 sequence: CASSEGGHYEQYF. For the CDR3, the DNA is TGTGCCAGCAGTGAGGGGGGGCACTACGAGCAGTACTTC. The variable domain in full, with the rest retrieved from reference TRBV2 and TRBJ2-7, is EPEVTQTPSHQVTQMGQEVILRCVPISNHLYFYWYRQILGQKVEFLVSFYNNEISEKSEIFDDQFSVERPDGSNFTLKIRSTKLEDSAMYFCASSEGGHYEQYFGPGTRLTVT.

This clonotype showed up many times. CDR3 amino acids: CASSPRDPTTDTQYF. In DNA, the CDR3 is TGTGCCAGCAGCCCCCGGGACCCTACCACAGATACGCAGTATTTT. The genes are TRBV3-1 and TRBJ2-3, with D possibly being TRBD1 or TRBD2 (5 bases each). The CDR3 is 15 amino acids. In germline, CDR1 is LGHDT, CDR2 YNNKEL (reference sequence). Trimming removed 4 bases from V and 2 bases from J, with 13 bases in between.

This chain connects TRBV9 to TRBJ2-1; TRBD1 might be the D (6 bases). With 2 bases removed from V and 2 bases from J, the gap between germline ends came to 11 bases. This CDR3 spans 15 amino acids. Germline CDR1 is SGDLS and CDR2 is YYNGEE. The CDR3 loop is CASSVRDNTYNEQFF. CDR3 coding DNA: TGTGCCAGCAGCGTCCGGGACAATACCTACAATGAGCAGTTCTTC. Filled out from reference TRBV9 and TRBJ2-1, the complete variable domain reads DSGVTQTPKHLITATGQRVTLRCSPRSGDLSVYWYQQSLDQGLQFLIQYYNGEERAKGNILERFSAQQFPDLHSELNLSSLELGDSALYFCASSVRDNTYNEQFFGPGTRLTVL.

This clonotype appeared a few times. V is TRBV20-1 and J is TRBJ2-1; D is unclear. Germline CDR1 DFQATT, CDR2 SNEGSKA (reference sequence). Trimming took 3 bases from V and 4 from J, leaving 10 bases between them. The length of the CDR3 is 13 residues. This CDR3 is CSARGTPYNEQFF. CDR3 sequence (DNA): TGCAGTGCTAGGGGAACGCCATACAATGAGCAGTTCTTC.

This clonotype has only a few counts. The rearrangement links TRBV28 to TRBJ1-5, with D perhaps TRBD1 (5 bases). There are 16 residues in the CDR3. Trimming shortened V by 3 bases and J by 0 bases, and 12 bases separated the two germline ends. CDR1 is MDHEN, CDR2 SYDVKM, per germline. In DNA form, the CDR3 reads TGTGCCAGCAGTTTGGGACGGGGCTATAGCAATCAGCCCCAGCATTTT. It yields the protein CASSLGRGYSNQPQHF.

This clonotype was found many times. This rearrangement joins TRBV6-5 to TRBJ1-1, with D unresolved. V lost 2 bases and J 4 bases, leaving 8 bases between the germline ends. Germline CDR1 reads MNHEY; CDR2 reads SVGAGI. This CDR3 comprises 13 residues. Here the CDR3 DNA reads TGTGCCAGCAGTTACGAGGTAGGCACTGAAGCTTTCTTT. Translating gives CASSYEVGTEAFF.

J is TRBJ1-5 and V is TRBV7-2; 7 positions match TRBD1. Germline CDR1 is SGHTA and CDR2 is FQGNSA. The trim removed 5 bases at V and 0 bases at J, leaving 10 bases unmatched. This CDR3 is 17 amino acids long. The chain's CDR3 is CASSQHDREYSNQPQHF. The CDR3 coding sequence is TGTGCCAGCAGCCAACACGACAGGGAGTATAGCAATCAGCCCCAGCATTTT.

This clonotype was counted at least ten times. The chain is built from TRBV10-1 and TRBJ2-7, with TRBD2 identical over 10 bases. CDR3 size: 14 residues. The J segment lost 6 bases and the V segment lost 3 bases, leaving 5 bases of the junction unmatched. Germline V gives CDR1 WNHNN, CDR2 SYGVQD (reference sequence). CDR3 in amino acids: CASSDGLAGVEQYF. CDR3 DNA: TGCGCCAGCAGTGATGGGCTAGCGGGAGTCGAGCAGTACTTC.

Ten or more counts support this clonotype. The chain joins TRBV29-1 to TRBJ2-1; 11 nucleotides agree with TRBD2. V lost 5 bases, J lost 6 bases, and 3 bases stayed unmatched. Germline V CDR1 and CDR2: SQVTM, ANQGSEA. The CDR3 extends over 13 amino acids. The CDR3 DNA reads TGCAGCGTTAAGGGACTAGCGGTCAATGAGCAGTTCTTC. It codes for CSVKGLAVNEQFF.

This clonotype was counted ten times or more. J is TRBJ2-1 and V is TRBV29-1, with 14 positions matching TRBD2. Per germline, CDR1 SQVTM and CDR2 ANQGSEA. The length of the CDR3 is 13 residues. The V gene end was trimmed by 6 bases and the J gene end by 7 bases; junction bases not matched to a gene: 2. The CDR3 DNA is TGCAGCGTGACTAGCGGGAGGGGTAATGAGCAGTTCTTC. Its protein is CSVTSGRGNEQFF.

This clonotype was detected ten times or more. The CDR3: CASSFPGLAVTKNIQYF. The CDR3 DNA sequence: TGTGCCAGCAGCTTCCCGGGACTAGCGGTTACCAAAAACATTCAGTACTTC. The rearrangement links TRBV11-2 to TRBJ2-4; 11 bases match TRBD2. CDR1 is SGHAT and CDR2 is FQNNGV in the germline V gene. The V gene end was trimmed by 3 bases and the J gene end by 2 bases; junction bases not matched to a gene: 6. This CDR3 is 17 amino acids long.

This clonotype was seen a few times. CDR3 bases: TGTGCCACCAGTGAAACCGGGATTCAACTTGAGAGCAATCAGCCCCAGCATTTT. Translated, it gives CATSETGIQLESNQPQHF. V and J are TRBV24-1 and TRBJ1-5; D gene ambiguous. CDR1 KGHDR and CDR2 SFDVKD come from the germline V gene. The germline V and J ends were trimmed by 4 bases and 1 base, with 19 bases remaining between them. CDR3 length: 18 residues.

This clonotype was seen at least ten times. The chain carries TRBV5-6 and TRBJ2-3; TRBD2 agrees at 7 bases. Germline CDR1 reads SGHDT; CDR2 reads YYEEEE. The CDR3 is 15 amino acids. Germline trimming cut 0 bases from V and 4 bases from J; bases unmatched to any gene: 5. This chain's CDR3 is CASSLVAGAADTQYF. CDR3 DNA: TGTGCCAGCAGCTTGGTGGCGGGAGCAGCAGATACGCAGTATTTT.

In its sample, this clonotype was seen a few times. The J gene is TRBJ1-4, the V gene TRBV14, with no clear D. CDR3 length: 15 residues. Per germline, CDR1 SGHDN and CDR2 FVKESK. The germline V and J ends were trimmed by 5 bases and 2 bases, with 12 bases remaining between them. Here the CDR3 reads CASSSRHGTNEKLFF. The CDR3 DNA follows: TGTGCCAGCAGCTCCAGACATGGGACTAATGAAAAACTGTTTTTT.

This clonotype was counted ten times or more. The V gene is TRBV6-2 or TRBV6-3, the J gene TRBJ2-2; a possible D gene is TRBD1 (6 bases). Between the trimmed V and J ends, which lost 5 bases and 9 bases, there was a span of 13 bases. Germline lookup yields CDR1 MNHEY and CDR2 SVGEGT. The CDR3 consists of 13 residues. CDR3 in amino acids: CASSIKQGWELFF. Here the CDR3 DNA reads TGTGCCAGCAGTATCAAACAGGGCTGGGAGCTGTTTTTT.